Each of the 30 T cell receptor beta chains below was sequenced from the same sample in a study of T cell repertoires in cytomegalovirus infection. MiXCR, run by TCRdb on the reads, gives a single entry per CDR3 protein. The profile shows under 850,000 distinct CDR3 sequences, 35% to 40% of them singletons. Sequencing was carried out using PBMCs. The origin of the receptors is a human donor in good health (CMV status not recorded). Some clones in this sample may be carry-over from other donors' samples.

This clonotype was seen more than once but under ten times. This chain uses TRBV12-3 or TRBV12-4 with TRBJ2-6, with unresolved D. V dropped 1 base and J dropped 0 bases, with 10 bases sitting between them. The CDR3 spans 17 residues. The CDR3 bases are TGTGCCAGCAGTTTAGTCCTGGCAGACTCTGGGGCCAACGTCCTGACTTTC. This sequence encodes CASSLVLADSGANVLTF.

The sample holds one count of this clonotype. The chain carries TRBV29-1 and TRBJ1-4, with D hard to call. Germline V gene sequence: CDR1 SQVTM, CDR2 ANQGSEA. The V end lost 0 bases, the J end lost 12 bases, and 14 bases lay between the germline ends. The CDR3 has 13 amino acids. The CDR3 sequence: CSVEDLRHRELFF. CDR3 coding DNA: TGCAGCGTTGAAGATCTCCGTCACAGAGAACTGTTTTTT. The complete variable domain, with remaining parts taken from reference TRBV29-1 and TRBJ1-4, reads SAVISQKPSRDICQRGTSLTIQCQVDSQVTMMFWYRQQPGQSLTLIATANQGSEATYESGFVIDKFPISRPNLTFSTLTVSNMSPEDSSIYLCSVEDLRHRELFFGSGTQLSVL.

In this sample, this clonotype turned up many times. The chain recombines TRBV7-2 with TRBJ2-7, with D hard to call. Germline CDR1 is SGHTA and CDR2 is FQGNSA. V shed 0 bases and J shed 5 bases, with 8 bases lying between them. The length of the CDR3 is 13 residues. The CDR3 DNA reads as TGTGCCAGCAGCTTAGCGCGTCGGAACGAGCAGTACTTC. It encodes CASSLARRNEQYF.

V is TRBV7-8 and J is TRBJ2-1, with 7 bases aligning to TRBD1. The length of the CDR3 is 14 residues. CDR1 SGHVS and CDR2 FQNEAQ come from the germline V gene. V lost 7 bases and J lost 5; bases outside the gene matches: 8. CDR3 loop: CASTRGTVDNEQFF. The CDR3 bases are TGTGCCAGCACCAGAGGGACAGTAGACAATGAGCAGTTCTTC.

The chain has TRBV9 and TRBJ2-3; no reliable D call. Trimming stripped 6 bases from V and 4 bases from J, with 24 bases between. Germline loops: CDR1 SGDLS, CDR2 YYNGEE. The CDR3 sequence is 17 residues long. The CDR3 spells CASIPDEDAPGADTQYF. The CDR3 coding sequence is TGTGCCAGCATCCCAGATGAGGACGCCCCTGGCGCAGATACGCAGTATTTT.

The rearrangement links TRBV28 to TRBJ1-1, with 8 positions matching TRBD1. The V gene end was trimmed by 6 bases and the J gene end by 1 base; junction bases not matched to a gene: 4. Per the germline V gene, CDR1 is MDHEN and CDR2 is SYDVKM. The CDR3 extends over 14 amino acids. The CDR3 coding sequence is TGTGCCAGCAGACGAGACAGGGGGAACACTGAAGCTTTCTTT. This translates into CASRRDRGNTEAFF. Looking up the rest from reference TRBV28 and TRBJ1-1 gives the full variable domain: DVKVTQSSRYLVKRTGEKVFLECVQDMDHENMFWYRQDPGLGLRLIYFSYDVKMKEKGDIPEGYSVSREKKERFSLILESASTNQTSMYLCASRRDRGNTEAFFGQGTRLTVV.

This clonotype was picked up a small number of times. The genes are TRBV6-1 and TRBJ2-7, with D tentatively TRBD2 (7 bases). This CDR3 comprises 19 residues. Between the trimmed V and J ends, which lost 2 bases and 3 bases, there was a span of 26 bases. Germline V CDR1 and CDR2: MNHNS, SASEGT. The CDR3 reads CASSEKRTSVRGAHYEQYF. CDR3 DNA: TGTGCCAGCAGTGAAAAAAGGACCTCGGTTCGGGGGGCCCACTACGAGCAGTACTTC.

V gene TRBV20-1 combines with J gene TRBJ1-4; D not resolved. This CDR3 is built from 13 residues. Looked up from germline, CDR1 is DFQATT and CDR2 is SNEGSKA (reference sequence). Trimming cost V 0 bases and J 8 bases, with 10 bases left between them. In DNA, the CDR3 is TGCAGTGCTAGAGATAGGGTTCGGGAAAAACTGTTTTTT. The encoded protein is CSARDRVREKLFF.

The table lists this clonotype with a count of one. V usage is TRBV28 and J usage is TRBJ1-2; tentative D call: TRBD1 (5 bases). V lost 2 bases to trimming and J lost 2 bases, with 15 bases between them. Germline-derived CDR1 and CDR2 are MDHEN and SYDVKM. CDR3 length: 16 residues. CDR3 coding DNA: TGTGCCAGCAGTTTACGGGGGGGGGAAATCAACTATGGCTACACCTTC. Protein sequence: CASSLRGGEINYGYTF.

With respect to this clonotype: The junction departs from the called germline gene at one end, perhaps through a read error. The chain uses TRBV7-4 and TRBJ2-7, with D unresolved. From germline, CDR1 is SGHVT and CDR2 SQSDAQ. The CDR3 extends over 13 amino acids. The CDR3 nucleotides are TGTGCCAGCAGCTTCATCCCTTCCTACGAGCAGTGCTTC. Translated: CASSFIPSYEQCF.

This clonotype was counted between two and nine times. The chain recombines TRBV7-6 with TRBJ2-7; no firm D call. Looked up from germline, CDR1 is SGHVS and CDR2 is FNYEAQ. CDR3 size: 15 residues. V lost 4 bases and J lost 3, with 16 bases in between. CDR3 bases: TGTGCCAGCAGCTCATACCCCAGACGTGACTACGAGCAGTACTTC. This sequence encodes CASSSYPRRDYEQYF.

The chain employs TRBV7-2 and TRBJ1-5; 8 positions match TRBD1. Germline CDR1 reads SGHTA; CDR2 reads FQGNSA. The CDR3 contains 15 residues. With V trimmed by 5 bases and J by 7 bases, 10 bases remained unmatched. The CDR3 bases are TGTGCCAGCAGCCCTGGACAGGGTGGTGGACAGCCCCAGCATTTT. This gives the protein CASSPGQGGGQPQHF.

V and J are TRBV3-1 and TRBJ1-5; D uncertain. The CDR3 is 16 residues long. V was cut by 6 bases and J by 3 bases, with 18 bases left in between. Germline CDR1 is LGHDT and CDR2 is YNNKEL (reference sequence). The CDR3: CASSPRTVENNQPQHF. The CDR3 bases are TGTGCCAGCAGTCCAAGAACGGTGGAGAACAATCAGCCCCAGCATTTT.

J is TRBJ2-7 and V is TRBV6-6; D is ambiguous. Germline lookup yields CDR1 MNHNY and CDR2 SVGAGI (reference sequence). The germline V and J ends were trimmed by 3 bases and 6 bases, with 15 bases remaining between them. The CDR3 is 14 residues long. CDR3 protein: CASSYSKVIGEQYF. The DNA of the CDR3 is TGTGCCAGCAGTTATAGTAAGGTAATCGGCGAGCAGTACTTC.

The chain uses TRBV7-2 and TRBJ1-5; the match to TRBD1 covers 8 bases. V lost 4 bases to trimming and J lost 6 bases; unmatched junction nucleotides: 5. Germline V gene sequence: CDR1 SGHTA, CDR2 FQGNSA. The CDR3 loop spans 14 amino acids. CDR3 nucleotide sequence: TGTGCCAGCAGCTATGACAGGGGACGTCAGCCCCAGCATTTT. Protein product: CASSYDRGRQPQHF. The full variable domain, with the rest looked up from reference TRBV7-2 and TRBJ1-5, is GAGVSQSPSNKVTEKGKDVELRCDPISGHTALYWYRQSLGQGLEFLIYFQGNSAPDKSGLPSDRFSAERTGGSVSTLTIQRTQQEDSAVYLCASSYDRGRQPQHFGDGTRLSIL.

CDR3 region: CASRHGGQETQYF. The CDR3 nucleotides are TGTGCCAGCAGACATGGTGGGCAAGAGACCCAGTACTTC. The V and J genes are TRBV12-3 or TRBV12-4 and TRBJ2-5; D not resolved. Trimming removed 6 bases from V and 2 bases from J, with 10 bases in between. The CDR3 consists of 13 residues.

The chain combines TRBV7-3 with TRBJ2-3, with D perhaps TRBD2 (7 bases). Trimming shortened V by 4 bases and J by 4 bases, and 18 bases separated the two germline ends. Per the germline V gene, CDR1 is SGHTA and CDR2 is FQGTGA. This CDR3 spans 16 amino acids. Here the CDR3 DNA reads TGTGCCAGCAGCTCCGGCGGAGGGGGGGTCGCAGATACGCAGTATTTT. Protein sequence: CASSSGGGGVADTQYF.

The genes are TRBV7-2 and TRBJ1-5; perhaps TRBD1 as D (6 bases). CDR1 and CDR2 (germline): SGHTA, FQGNSA. This CDR3 has 15 residues. Trimming left V 5 bases short and J 3 bases short, with 14 bases between. DNA for the CDR3: TGTGCCAGCAGCCTAGACGGGGGGGCCAATCAGCCCCAGCATTTT. This sequence encodes CASSLDGGANQPQHF.

The rearrangement joins TRBV7-9 to TRBJ2-3; 10 positions agree with TRBD2. The CDR3 runs to 16 residues. J gave up 6 bases and V 3 bases, and 9 bases lay outside the gene matches. Germline CDR1 and CDR2: SEHNR and FQNEAQ (reference sequence). The CDR3 loop reads CASSFSIAGGEDTQYF. The DNA of the CDR3 is TGTGCCAGCAGCTTTTCAATAGCGGGAGGAGAGGATACGCAGTATTTT.

V is TRBV6-2 or TRBV6-3 and J is TRBJ2-7; D might be TRBD2 (7 bases). CDR3 length: 19 amino acids. Germline CDR1 MNHEY, CDR2 SVGEGT. V lost 2 bases and J lost 3, with 26 bases in between. This chain's CDR3 is CASSYIGGGSLTYYYEQYF. CDR3 coding DNA: TGTGCCAGCAGTTACATTGGGGGGGGCAGCTTAACCTACTACTACGAGCAGTACTTC.

There are a few counts of this clonotype. The chain is built from TRBV6-5 and TRBJ2-1; 7 bases are shared with TRBD2. Germline V gene sequence: CDR1 MNHEY, CDR2 SVGAGI. CDR3 length: 15 amino acids. Trimming removed 6 bases from V and 5 bases from J; junction bases left unmatched: 10. In DNA form, the CDR3 reads TGTGCCAGCAGCAGCGCGCGGGAGACCGACAATGAGCAGTTCTTC. Translated, it gives CASSSARETDNEQFF.

This clonotype occurred many times. This chain connects TRBV11-1 to TRBJ1-1; 7 nucleotides align to TRBD1. Trimming at V came to 3 bases and at J to 1 base, leaving 11 bases not matched to a gene. The germline gives CDR1 SGHAT, CDR2 FQDESV (reference sequence). The CDR3 loop spans 17 amino acids. In nucleotides, the CDR3 is TGTGCCAGCAGCTTTCCACAGGGGATAGGAGAGAACACTGAAGCTTTCTTT. It yields the protein CASSFPQGIGENTEAFF.

This clonotype was counted a few times. The rearrangement links TRBV10-3 to TRBJ2-5; a weak D match, TRBD2 (6 bases). V lost 2 bases and J lost 5, with 9 bases in between. Looked up from germline, CDR1 is ENHRY and CDR2 is SYGVKD. The CDR3 sequence is 13 residues long. For the CDR3, the DNA is TGTGCCATCAGTGAGGCCGGAGGGGAGACCCAGTACTTC. This encodes CAISEAGGETQYF.

Regarding this clonotype: Compared with germline, one end of the junction differs, possibly owing to a read error. The chain uses TRBV7-7 and TRBJ2-1; weak D call: TRBD2 (6 bases). CDR1 is SSHAT, CDR2 FNYEAQ, per germline (reference sequence). This CDR3 is built from 15 residues. DNA for the CDR3: TGTGCTAGCAGCCAATCGGGACCCACCGGGAGTGAGCAGTTCTTC. It is translated as CASSQSGPTGSEQFF.

The sample holds a few counts of this clonotype. The V and J genes are TRBV19 and TRBJ2-1, with a weak D call TRBD1 (5 bases). Germline V gene sequence: CDR1 LNHDA, CDR2 SQIVND (reference sequence). The CDR3 contains 15 residues. V lost 3 bases and J lost 7, with 16 bases in between. CDR3 DNA sequence: TGTGCCAGTAGTATGGGGCGGTCCCGCAGGAATGAGCAGTTCTTC. Translated, it gives CASSMGRSRRNEQFF.

V and J are TRBV12-3 or TRBV12-4 and TRBJ2-7; 13 nucleotides align to TRBD2. The J segment lost 5 bases and the V segment lost 6 bases, leaving 7 bases of the junction unmatched. The length of the CDR3 is 15 residues. CDR3 residues: CASRWTSGSPNEQYF. The CDR3 coding sequence is TGTGCCAGCAGGTGGACTAGCGGGAGCCCCAACGAGCAGTACTTC.

Details on this clonotype: The conserved phenylalanine or tryptophan is not found at the CDR3 terminus, so this likely reflects a read error. The chain has TRBV2 and TRBJ2-1; the D is unclear. The length of the CDR3 is 14 residues. Per the germline V gene, CDR1 is SNHLY and CDR2 is FYNNEI. Trimming pared 6 bases from V and 0 bases from J, leaving 9 bases between. CDR3 sequence (DNA): TGTGCCAGCAGGCCGTGGACCTCCTACAATGAGCAGTTCTTA. Protein product: CASRPWTSYNEQFL.

Here the CDR3 DNA reads TGTGCCAGCAGCTTAGTGCCCGAGGGGATAGATACGCAGTATTTT. Its protein product is CASSLVPEGIDTQYF. The V gene is TRBV7-6, the J gene TRBJ2-3, with D possibly called TRBD1 or TRBD2 (5 bases each). Germline loops: CDR1 SGHVS, CDR2 FNYEAQ. The CDR3 is 15 residues long. V lost 1 base and J lost 5, with 13 bases in between.

With regard to this clonotype: The junction departs from germline at one end; a sequencing error may be responsible. This chain links TRBV4-1 with TRBJ2-6; unclear D gene. The CDR3 is made up of 17 amino acids. Per the germline V gene, CDR1 is MGHRA and CDR2 is YSYEKL. CDR3 nucleotide sequence: TGCGCCAGCACCCAATCCTCAACAGACTCTGGGGCCAACGTCCTGACTTTC. It specifies CASTQSSTDSGANVLTF.

J is TRBJ1-3 and V is TRBV11-1, with D uncertain. Looked up from germline, CDR1 is SGHAT and CDR2 is FQDESV (reference sequence). V was trimmed by 6 bases and J by 0 bases, leaving 18 bases between them. This CDR3 comprises 17 residues. The CDR3 bases are TGTGCCAGCAGTCGAGCTCGGACGGGGAGCTCTGGAAACACCATATATTTT. Residues: CASSRARTGSSGNTIYF.